This TCR beta chain was observed in a study of cytomegalovirus exposure and HLA in healthy donors. General study results and limits: Across donors, most TCRs were seen rarely, yet some public ones were widespread.

Germline V lookup: CDR1 SNHLY, CDR2 FYNNEI. The CDR3 is made up of 14 amino acids. The V segment lost 6 bases and the J segment 3 bases; nucleotides outside the gene matches: 5. Worth noting for this clone: Its antigen is not identified.

Generated by immunoSEQ multiplex PCR, the TCRdb table keeps only in-frame clones and is missing some. The data contain 110,000 to 150,000 clones, around 93% of them seen just once; the ten biggest clones take up 1.8%. The material sequenced was PBMCs. The chain uses TRBV2 and TRBJ1-5, with 7 bases aligning to TRBD1. This receptor was taken from a man aged 18 to 35 in good health and CMV-seropositive. The CDR3, as DNA: TGTGCCAGCAGCCCGGACAGGCTCAATCAGCCCCAGCATTTT. Protein: CASSPDRLNQPQHF.